The 6 T cell receptor beta chains listed next were all sequenced from one sample in a study of blood T cell repertoires in COVID-19. The repertoire was sequenced with immunoSEQ multiplex PCR; TCRdb's copy has only in-frame clones and lacks some. The sample carries about 180,000 clones, more than 70% recorded once. The sequencing input was peripheral blood. The receptors derive from a man aged 35 to 55 with active or convalescent COVID-19.

The chain recombines TRBV19 with TRBJ1-5, with D unresolved. The germline CDR1 and CDR2 sequences are LNHDA and SQIVND (reference sequence). With 8 bases removed from V and 2 bases from J, the gap between germline ends came to 10 bases. The CDR3 loop spans 13 amino acids. This CDR3 is CASAVRRNQPQHF. The CDR3 region has the DNA TGTGCCAGTGCGGTCCGCCGCAATCAGCCCCAGCATTTT.

V and J are TRBV12-1 and TRBJ2-5; the listed D gene, TRBD1, was not tested against the DNA. TRBV12-1 has pseudogene status. This CDR3 has 19 residues. The CDR3: CASSLKIGPGTAPRETQYF. Here the CDR3 DNA reads TGTGCCAGCAGCTTAAAAATTGGTCCAGGGACAGCCCCGAGGGAGACCCAGTACTTC.

V gene TRBV20-1 combines with J gene TRBJ2-1; D call uncertain. Germline CDR1 reads DFQATT; CDR2 reads SNEGSKA (reference sequence). The V and J ends lost 3 bases and 1 base respectively, with 10 bases between them. This CDR3 has 14 amino acids. In DNA, the CDR3 is TGCAGTGCTAGTCCCCACCTATCCTACAATGAGCAGTTCTTC. Protein sequence: CSASPHLSYNEQFF.

The genes are TRBV3-1 (or the pseudogene TRBV3-2) and TRBJ1-6; possibly TRBD1 for D (6 bases). V shed 4 bases and J shed 9 bases, with 13 bases lying between them. CDR1 and CDR2 from the germline V gene are LGHDT and YNNKEL (reference sequence). The CDR3 is 14 residues long. The CDR3 sequence: CASSRDRGGSPLHF. The DNA of the CDR3 is TGTGCCAGCAGCCGCGACAGAGGGGGTTCACCCCTCCACTTT.

In regard to this clone: This same CDR3 is encoded by further DNA sequences in the sample. This sequence joins TRBV10-1 and TRBJ2-7; D is possibly TRBD1 (5 bases). The CDR3 consists of 13 residues. The ends were cut back, 0 bases at V and 7 bases at J, with 10 bases in the middle. Germline V gives CDR1 WNHNN, CDR2 SYGVQD (reference sequence). The CDR3 DNA sequence: TGCGCCAGCAGTGAGTCGGCGACAGCTGAGCAGTACTTC. Residues: CASSESATAEQYF.

V and J are TRBV6-6 and TRBJ1-4; unclear D gene. This CDR3 region has 15 residues. Germline V gene data show CDR1 as MNHNY and CDR2 as SVGAGI (reference sequence). The V end was cut by 8 bases, the J end by 0 bases, with 13 bases between. The CDR3 sequence is CASGVHGTTNEKLFF. The CDR3 region has the DNA TGTGCCAGCGGCGTTCACGGGACAACTAATGAAAAACTGTTTTTT.